This T cell receptor beta chain was documented in a study of blood T cell repertoires in COVID-19. This CDR3 region has 16 residues. The germline V gene encodes CDR1 ENHRY and CDR2 SYGVKD. With V trimmed by 4 bases and J by 5 bases, 13 bases remained unmatched. Using immunoSEQ multiplex PCR, the repertoire was profiled, and TCRdb retains in-frame clones only, with some absent. In the table there are approximately 70,000 clones, about 90% of which are singletons. The receptor's source is a human donor with active COVID-19. The donor label of this sample is uncertain. Sequences were obtained from peripheral blood. The chain has TRBV10-3 and TRBJ1-1, with 7 bases aligning to TRBD1. The CDR3 spells CAISGGLNRGWTEAFF. CDR3 DNA: TGTGCCATCAGTGGGGGACTCAACAGGGGATGGACTGAAGCTTTCTTT.